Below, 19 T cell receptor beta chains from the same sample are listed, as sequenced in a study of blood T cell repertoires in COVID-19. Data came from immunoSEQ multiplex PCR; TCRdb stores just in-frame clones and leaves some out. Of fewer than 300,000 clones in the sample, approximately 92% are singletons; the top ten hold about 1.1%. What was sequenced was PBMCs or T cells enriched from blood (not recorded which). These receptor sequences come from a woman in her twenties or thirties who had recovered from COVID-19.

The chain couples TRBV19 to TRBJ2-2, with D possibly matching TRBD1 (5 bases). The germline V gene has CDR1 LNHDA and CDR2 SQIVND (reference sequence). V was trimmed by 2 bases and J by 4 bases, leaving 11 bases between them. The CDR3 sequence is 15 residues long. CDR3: CASSIKNRRTGELFF. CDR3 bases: TGTGCCAGTAGTATAAAAAACAGGCGCACCGGGGAGCTGTTTTTT.

The CDR3 loop reads CASSLVLAGSSEQFF. CDR3 bases: TGCGCCAGCAGCTTGGTTCTAGCGGGATCTAGTGAGCAGTTCTTC. The J gene is TRBJ2-1, the V gene TRBV5-1; TRBD2 matches at 9 bases. CDR1 and CDR2 (germline): SGHRS, YFSETQ. V shed 0 bases and J 9 bases; nucleotides not matched to a gene: 7. This CDR3 contains 15 residues.

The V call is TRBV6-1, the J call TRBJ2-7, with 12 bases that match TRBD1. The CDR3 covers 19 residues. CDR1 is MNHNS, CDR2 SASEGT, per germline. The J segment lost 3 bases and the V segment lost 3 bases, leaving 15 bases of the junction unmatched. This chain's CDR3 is CASSDAPGQGALLLYEQYF. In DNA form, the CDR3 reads TGTGCCAGCAGTGACGCCCCGGGACAGGGGGCCCTTTTACTCTACGAGCAGTACTTC.

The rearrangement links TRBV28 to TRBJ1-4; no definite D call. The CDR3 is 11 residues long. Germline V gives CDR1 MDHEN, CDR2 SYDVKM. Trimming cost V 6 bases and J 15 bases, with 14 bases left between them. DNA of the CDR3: TGTGCCAGCAGGGAAGGAACTGCGGTGTTTTTT. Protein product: CASREGTAVFF. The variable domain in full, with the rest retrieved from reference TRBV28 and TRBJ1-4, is DVKVTQSSRYLVKRTGEKVFLECVQDMDHENMFWYRQDPGLGLRLIYFSYDVKMKEKGDIPEGYSVSREKKERFSLILESASTNQTSMYLCASREGTAVFFGSGTQLSVL.

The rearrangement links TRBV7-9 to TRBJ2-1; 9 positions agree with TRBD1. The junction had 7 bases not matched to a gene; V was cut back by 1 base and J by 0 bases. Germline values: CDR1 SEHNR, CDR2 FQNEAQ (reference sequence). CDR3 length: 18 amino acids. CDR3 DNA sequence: TGTGCCAGCAGCTTAGATCCAGTGGGACAGGGCTCCTACAATGAGCAGTTCTTC. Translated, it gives CASSLDPVGQGSYNEQFF.

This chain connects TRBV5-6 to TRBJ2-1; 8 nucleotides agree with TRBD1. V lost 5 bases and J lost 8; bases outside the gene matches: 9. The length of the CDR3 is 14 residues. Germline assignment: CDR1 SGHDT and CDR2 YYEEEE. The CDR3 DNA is TGTGCCAGCAGGTTCGCACAGGGGGTTCATGAGCAGTTCTTC. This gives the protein CASRFAQGVHEQFF.

CDR3 coding DNA: TGTGCCAGCAATCAAAGACAGGGGAGCTACGAGCAGTACTTC. Translation gives CASNQRQGSYEQYF. The rearrangement links TRBV5-8 to TRBJ2-7; 8 nucleotides agree with TRBD1. Germline CDR1 reads SGHTS; CDR2 reads YDEGEE. The junction had 8 bases not matched to a gene; V was cut back by 6 bases and J by 3 bases. The CDR3 sequence is 14 residues long.

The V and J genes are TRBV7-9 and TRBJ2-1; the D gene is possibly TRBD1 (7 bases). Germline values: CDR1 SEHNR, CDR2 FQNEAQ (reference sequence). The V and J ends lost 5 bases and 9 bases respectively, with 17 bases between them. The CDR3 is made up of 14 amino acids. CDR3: CASSTGDSGGEQFF. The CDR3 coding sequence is TGTGCCAGCAGCACAGGGGACTCAGGGGGTGAGCAGTTCTTC.

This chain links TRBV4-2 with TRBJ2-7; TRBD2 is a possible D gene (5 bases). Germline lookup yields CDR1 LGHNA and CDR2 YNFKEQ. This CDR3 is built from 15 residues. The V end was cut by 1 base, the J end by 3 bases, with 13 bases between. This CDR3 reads CASSQGAATSYEQYF. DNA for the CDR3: TGTGCCAGCAGCCAAGGAGCGGCAACCAGCTACGAGCAGTACTTC.

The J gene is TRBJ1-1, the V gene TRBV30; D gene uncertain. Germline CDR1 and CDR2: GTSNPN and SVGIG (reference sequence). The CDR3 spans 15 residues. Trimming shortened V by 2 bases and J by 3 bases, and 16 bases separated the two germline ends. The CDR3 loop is CAWSTQSAGYTEAFF. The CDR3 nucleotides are TGTGCCTGGAGTACACAATCAGCGGGCTACACTGAAGCTTTCTTT.

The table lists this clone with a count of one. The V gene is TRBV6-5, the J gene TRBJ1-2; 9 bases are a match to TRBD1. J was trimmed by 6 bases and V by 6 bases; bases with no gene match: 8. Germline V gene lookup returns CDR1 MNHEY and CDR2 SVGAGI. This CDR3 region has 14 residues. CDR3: CASRRGQGVDGYTF. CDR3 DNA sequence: TGTGCCAGCAGGAGGGGACAGGGAGTGGATGGCTACACCTTC.

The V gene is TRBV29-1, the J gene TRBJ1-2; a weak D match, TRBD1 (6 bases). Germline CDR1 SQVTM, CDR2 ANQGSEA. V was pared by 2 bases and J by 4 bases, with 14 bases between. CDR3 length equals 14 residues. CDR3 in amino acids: CSVELINRAYGYTF. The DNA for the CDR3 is TGCAGCGTTGAACTTATAAACAGGGCCTATGGCTACACCTTC.

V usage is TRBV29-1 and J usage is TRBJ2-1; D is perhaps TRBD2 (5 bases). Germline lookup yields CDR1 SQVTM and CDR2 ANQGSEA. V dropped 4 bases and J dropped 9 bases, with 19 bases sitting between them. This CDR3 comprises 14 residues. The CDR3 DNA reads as TGCAGCGTTGCGGGAACAGTGGTAGGAAGTGAGCAGTTCTTC. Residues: CSVAGTVVGSEQFF.

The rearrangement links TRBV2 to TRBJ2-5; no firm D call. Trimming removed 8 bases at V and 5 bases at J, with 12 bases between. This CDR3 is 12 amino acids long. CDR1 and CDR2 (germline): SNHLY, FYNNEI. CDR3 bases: TGTGCCAGCCAGGCGCTCTGGGAGACCCAGTACTTC. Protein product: CASQALWETQYF.

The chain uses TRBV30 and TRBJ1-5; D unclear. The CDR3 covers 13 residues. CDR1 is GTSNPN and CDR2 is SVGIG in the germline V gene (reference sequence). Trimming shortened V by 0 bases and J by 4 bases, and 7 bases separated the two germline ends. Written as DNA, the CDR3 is TGTGCCTGGAGTGTCCATAGAAATCAGCCCCAGCATTTT. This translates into CAWSVHRNQPQHF.

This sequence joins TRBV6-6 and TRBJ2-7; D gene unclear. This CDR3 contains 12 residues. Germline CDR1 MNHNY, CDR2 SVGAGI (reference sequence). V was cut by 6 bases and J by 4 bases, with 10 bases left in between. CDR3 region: CASRQKSYEQYF. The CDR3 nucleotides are TGTGCCAGCAGACAGAAGTCGTACGAGCAGTACTTC.

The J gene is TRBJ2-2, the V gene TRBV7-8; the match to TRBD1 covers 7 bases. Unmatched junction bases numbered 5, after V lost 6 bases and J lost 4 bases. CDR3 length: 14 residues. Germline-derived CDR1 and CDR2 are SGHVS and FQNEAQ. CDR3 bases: TGTGCCAGCAGGCCCCGGGACAGCACCGGGGAGCTGTTTTTT. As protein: CASRPRDSTGELFF.

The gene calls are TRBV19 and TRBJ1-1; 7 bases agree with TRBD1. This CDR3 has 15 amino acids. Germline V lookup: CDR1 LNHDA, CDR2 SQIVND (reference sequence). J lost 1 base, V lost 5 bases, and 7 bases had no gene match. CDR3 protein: CASSPRQGANTEAFF. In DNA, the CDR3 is TGTGCCAGTAGTCCCCGACAGGGCGCGAACACTGAAGCTTTCTTT.

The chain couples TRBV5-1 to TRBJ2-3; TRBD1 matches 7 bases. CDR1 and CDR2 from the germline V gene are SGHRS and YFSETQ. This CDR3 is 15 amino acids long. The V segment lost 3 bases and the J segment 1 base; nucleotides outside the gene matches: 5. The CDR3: CASSYRGTGTDTQYF. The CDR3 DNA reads TGCGCCAGCAGCTACAGGGGAACGGGCACAGATACGCAGTATTTT.